A single T cell receptor beta chain is shown here with its context. The data were produced by immunoSEQ multiplex PCR, yet TCRdb's version contains in-frame clones alone and is incomplete. The data hold roughly 59,000 clones, with 93% observed a single time. The data stem from a study of T cell changes during pregnancy in multiple sclerosis. Germline V gene data show CDR1 as SGHVS and CDR2 as FNYEAQ. The CDR3 is 14 residues long. V was cut by 5 bases and J by 2 bases, with 11 bases left in between. Source: CD8+ T cells from peripheral blood mononuclear cells, taken in the second trimester of pregnancy. This TCR came from a female donor with multiple sclerosis, enrolled in a pregnancy study. The genes are TRBV7-6 and TRBJ2-3; weak D call: TRBD1 (6 bases). The chain's CDR3 is CASSPQGYTDTQYF. The CDR3 coding sequence is TGTGCCAGCAGCCCTCAGGGGTACACAGATACGCAGTATTTT. The complete variable domain, with remaining parts taken from reference TRBV7-6 and TRBJ2-3, reads GAGVSQSPRYKVTKRGQDVALRCDPISGHVSLYWYRQALGQGPEFLTYFNYEAQQDKSGLPNDRFSAERPEGSISTLTIQRTEQRDSAMYRCASSPQGYTDTQYFGPGTRLTVL.